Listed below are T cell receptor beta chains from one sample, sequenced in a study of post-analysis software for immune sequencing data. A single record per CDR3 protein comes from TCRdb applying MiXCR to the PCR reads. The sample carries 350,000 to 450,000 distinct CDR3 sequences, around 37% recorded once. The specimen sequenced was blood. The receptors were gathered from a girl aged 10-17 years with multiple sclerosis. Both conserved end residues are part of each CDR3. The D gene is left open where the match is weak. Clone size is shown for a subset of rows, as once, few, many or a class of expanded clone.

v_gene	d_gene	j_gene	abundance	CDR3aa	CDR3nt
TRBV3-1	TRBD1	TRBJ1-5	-	CASSRRGMNQPQHF	TGTGCCAGCAGCCGCAGGGGGATGAATCAGCCCCAGCATTTT
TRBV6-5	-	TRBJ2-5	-	CASSLTDEGSQYF	TGTGCCAGCAGCCTGACAGATGAGGGAAGCCAGTACTTC
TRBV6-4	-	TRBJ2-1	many	CASSDGTWGNEQFF	TGTGCCAGCAGTGACGGGACATGGGGAAATGAGCAGTTCTTC
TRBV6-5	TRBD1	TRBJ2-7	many	CASSYRDSYEQYF	TGTGCCAGCAGTTATCGGGACAGCTACGAGCAGTACTTC
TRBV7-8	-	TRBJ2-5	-	CASSWPLKTRVGEQYF	TGTGCCAGCAGCTGGCCTTTAAAAACTAGGGTGGGTGAGCAGTACTTC
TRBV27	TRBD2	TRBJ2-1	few	CASSPRPSGLVYNEQFF	TGTGCCAGCAGTCCCCGCCCTTCGGGACTAGTATACAATGAGCAGTTCTTC
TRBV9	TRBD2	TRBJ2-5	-	CASSVGTSGGARETQYF	TGTGCCAGCAGCGTAGGGACTAGCGGGGGGGCCAGAGAGACCCAGTACTTC
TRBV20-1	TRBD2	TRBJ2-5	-	CSAPGGGGAFKSQETQYF	TGCAGTGCCCCGGGGGGCGGGGGGGCCTTTAAAAGCCAAGAGACCCAGTACTTC
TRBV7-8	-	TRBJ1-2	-	CASTRRAGNYGYTF	TGTGCCAGCACCCGGCGGGCGGGTAACTATGGCTACACCTTC
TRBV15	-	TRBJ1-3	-	CATSIGREIGNTIYF	TGTGCCACCAGCATAGGGAGGGAGATCGGAAACACCATATATTTT
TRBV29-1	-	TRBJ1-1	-	CSVLGRGFTNTEAFF	TGCAGCGTTTTAGGGCGGGGGTTTACTAACACTGAAGCTTTCTTT